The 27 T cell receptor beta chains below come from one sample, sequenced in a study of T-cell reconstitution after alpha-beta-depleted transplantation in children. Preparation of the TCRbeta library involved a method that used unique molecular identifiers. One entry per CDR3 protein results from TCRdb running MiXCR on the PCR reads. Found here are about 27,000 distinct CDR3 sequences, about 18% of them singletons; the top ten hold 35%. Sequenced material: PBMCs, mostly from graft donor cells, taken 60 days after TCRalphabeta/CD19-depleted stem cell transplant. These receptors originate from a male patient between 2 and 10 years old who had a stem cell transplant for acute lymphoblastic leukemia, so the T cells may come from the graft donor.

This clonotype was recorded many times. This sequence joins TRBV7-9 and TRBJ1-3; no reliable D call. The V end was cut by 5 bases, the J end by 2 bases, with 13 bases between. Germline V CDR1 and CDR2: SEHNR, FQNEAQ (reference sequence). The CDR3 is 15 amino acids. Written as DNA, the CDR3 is TGTGCCAGCAGCATCCCGGAGTCGGCTGGAAACACCATATATTTT. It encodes CASSIPESAGNTIYF.

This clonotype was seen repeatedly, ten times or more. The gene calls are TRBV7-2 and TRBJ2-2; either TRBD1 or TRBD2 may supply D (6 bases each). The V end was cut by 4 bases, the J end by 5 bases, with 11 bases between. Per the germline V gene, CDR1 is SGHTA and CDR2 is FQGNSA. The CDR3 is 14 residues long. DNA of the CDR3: TGTGCCAGCAGCTCCCGGGGGCGTACCGGGGAGCTGTTTTTT. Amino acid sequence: CASSSRGRTGELFF.

This CDR3 is CASSPVWGGGVNTGELFF. The DNA for the CDR3 is TGTGCCAGCAGCCCTGTTTGGGGTGGCGGAGTAAACACCGGGGAGCTGTTTTTT. V is TRBV7-7 and J is TRBJ2-2, with D uncertain. Per the germline V gene, CDR1 is SSHAT and CDR2 is FNYEAQ (reference sequence). CDR3 length equals 18 residues. V was clipped by 5 bases and J by 2 bases, with 21 bases between them. Complete variable domain (other parts from reference TRBV7-7 and TRBJ2-2): GAGVSQSPRYKVTKRGQDVTLRCDPISSHATLYWYQQALGQGPEFLTYFNYEAQPDKSGLPSDRFSAERPEGSISTLTIQRTEQRDSAMYRCASSPVWGGGVNTGELFFGEGSRLTVL.

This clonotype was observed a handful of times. The CDR3 spells CASSSGQGAGYGYTF. The DNA of the CDR3 is TGCGCCAGCAGCTCCGGACAGGGGGCAGGCTATGGCTACACCTTC. The gene calls are TRBV5-1 and TRBJ1-2, with TRBD1 matching over 11 bases. Unmatched junction bases numbered 5, after V lost 3 bases and J lost 4 bases. This CDR3 spans 15 amino acids. Germline CDR1 and CDR2: SGHRS and YFSETQ.

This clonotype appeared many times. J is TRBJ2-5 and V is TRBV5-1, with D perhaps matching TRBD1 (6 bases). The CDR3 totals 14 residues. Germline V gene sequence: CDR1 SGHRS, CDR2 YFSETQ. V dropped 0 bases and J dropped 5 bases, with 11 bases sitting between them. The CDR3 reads CASSLDTRGETQYF. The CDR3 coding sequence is TGCGCCAGCAGCTTGGACACGAGGGGGGAGACCCAGTACTTC.

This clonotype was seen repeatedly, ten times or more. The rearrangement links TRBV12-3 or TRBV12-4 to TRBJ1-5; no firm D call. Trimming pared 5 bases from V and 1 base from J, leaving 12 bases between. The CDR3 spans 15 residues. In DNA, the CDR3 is TGTGCCAGCAGTGCCCCGGCGGGGAGCAATCAGCCCCAGCATTTT. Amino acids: CASSAPAGSNQPQHF.

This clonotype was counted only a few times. The CDR3 nucleotides are TGTGCCAGCAGCGTGGGGACAGGGGAGACCCAGTACTTC. It translates to CASSVGTGETQYF. The chain is built from TRBV5-6 and TRBJ2-5; TRBD1 aligns across 9 bases. This CDR3 contains 13 residues. Germline loops: CDR1 SGHDT, CDR2 YYEEEE. V lost 4 bases and J lost 5; bases outside the gene matches: 3.

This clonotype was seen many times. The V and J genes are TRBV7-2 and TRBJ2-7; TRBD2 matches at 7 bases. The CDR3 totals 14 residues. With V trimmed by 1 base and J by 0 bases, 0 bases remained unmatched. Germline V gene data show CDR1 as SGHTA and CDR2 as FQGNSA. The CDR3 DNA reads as TGTGCCAGCAGCTTAGGACTAGCCTCCTACGAGCAGTACTTC. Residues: CASSLGLASYEQYF.

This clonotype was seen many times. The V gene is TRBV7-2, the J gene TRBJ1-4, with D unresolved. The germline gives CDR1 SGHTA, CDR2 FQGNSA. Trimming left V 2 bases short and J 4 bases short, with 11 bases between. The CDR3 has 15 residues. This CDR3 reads CASSLRPGLNEKLFF. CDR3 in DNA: TGTGCCAGCAGCTTACGGCCAGGTCTTAATGAAAAACTGTTTTTT.

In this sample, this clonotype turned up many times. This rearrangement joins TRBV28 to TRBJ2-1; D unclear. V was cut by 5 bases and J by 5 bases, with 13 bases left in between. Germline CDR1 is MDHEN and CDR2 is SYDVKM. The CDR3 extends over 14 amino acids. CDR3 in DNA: TGTGCCAGCAGTCCCCAGATTAGGGACAATGAGCAGTTCTTC. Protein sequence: CASSPQIRDNEQFF.

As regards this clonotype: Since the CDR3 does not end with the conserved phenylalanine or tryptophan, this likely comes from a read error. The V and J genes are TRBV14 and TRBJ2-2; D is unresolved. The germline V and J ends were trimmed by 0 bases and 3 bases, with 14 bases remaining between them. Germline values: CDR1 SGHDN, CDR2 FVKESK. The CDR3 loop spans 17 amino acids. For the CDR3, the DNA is TGTGCCAGCAGCCAAGATCGGACCGCGTTGGACACCGGGGAGCTGTTTGTT. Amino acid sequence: CASSQDRTALDTGELFV.

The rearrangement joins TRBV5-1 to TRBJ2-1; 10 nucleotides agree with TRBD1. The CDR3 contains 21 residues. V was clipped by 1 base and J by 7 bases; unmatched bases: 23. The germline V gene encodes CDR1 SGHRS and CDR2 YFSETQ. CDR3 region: CASSLFPDRGKKRGVRNEQFF. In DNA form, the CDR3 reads TGCGCCAGCAGCTTGTTCCCGGACAGGGGGAAAAAGCGGGGAGTCAGGAATGAGCAGTTCTTC.

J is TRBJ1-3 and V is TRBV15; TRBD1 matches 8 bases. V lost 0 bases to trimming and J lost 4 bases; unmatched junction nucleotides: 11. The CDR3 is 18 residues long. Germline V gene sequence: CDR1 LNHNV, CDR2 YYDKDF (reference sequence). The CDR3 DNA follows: TGTGCCACCAGCAGAGATGGAAGGACAGGGACCGCCGGAAACACCATATATTTT. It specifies CATSRDGRTGTAGNTIYF.

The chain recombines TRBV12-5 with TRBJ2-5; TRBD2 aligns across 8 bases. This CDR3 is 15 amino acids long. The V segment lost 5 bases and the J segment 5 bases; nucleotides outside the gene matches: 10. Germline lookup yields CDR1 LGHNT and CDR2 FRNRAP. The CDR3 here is CASGTGVAGLETQYF. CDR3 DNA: TGTGCTAGTGGTACCGGGGTAGCGGGGCTCGAGACCCAGTACTTC.

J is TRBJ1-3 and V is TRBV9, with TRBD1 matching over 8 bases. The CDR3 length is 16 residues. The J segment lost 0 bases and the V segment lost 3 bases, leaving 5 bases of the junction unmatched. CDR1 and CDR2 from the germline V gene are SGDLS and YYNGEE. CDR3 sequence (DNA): TGTGCCAGCAGCGAACCAACAGGGGGCTCTGGAAACACCATATATTTT. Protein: CASSEPTGGSGNTIYF. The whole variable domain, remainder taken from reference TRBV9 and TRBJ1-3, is DSGVTQTPKHLITATGQRVTLRCSPRSGDLSVYWYQQSLDQGLQFLIQYYNGEERAKGNILERFSAQQFPDLHSELNLSSLELGDSALYFCASSEPTGGSGNTIYFGEGSWLTVV.

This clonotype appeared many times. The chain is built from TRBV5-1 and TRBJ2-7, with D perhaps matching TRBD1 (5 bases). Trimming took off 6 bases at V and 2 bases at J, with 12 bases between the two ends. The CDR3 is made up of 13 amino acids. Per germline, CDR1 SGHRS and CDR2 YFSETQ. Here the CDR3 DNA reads TGCGCCAGCAAGATTGGGGCGGCCTACGAGCAGTACTTC. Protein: CASKIGAAYEQYF.

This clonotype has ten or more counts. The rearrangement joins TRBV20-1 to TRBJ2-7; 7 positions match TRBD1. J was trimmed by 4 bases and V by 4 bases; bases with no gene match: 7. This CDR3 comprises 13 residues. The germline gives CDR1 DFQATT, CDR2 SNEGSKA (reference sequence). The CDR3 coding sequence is TGCAGTGCTATTCGGGACAGAGATTACGAGCAGTACTTC. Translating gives CSAIRDRDYEQYF.

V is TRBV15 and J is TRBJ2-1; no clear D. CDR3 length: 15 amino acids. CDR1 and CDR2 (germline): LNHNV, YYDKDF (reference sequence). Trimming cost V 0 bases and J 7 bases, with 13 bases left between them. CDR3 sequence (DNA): TGTGCCACCAGCAGAGATCTGGGTCTACCAAATGAGCAGTTCTTC. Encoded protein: CATSRDLGLPNEQFF. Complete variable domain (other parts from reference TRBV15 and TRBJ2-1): DAMVIQNPRYQVTQFGKPVTLSCSQTLNHNVMYWYQQKSSQAPKLLFHYYDKDFNNEADTPDNFQSRRPNTSFCFLDIRSPGLGDTAMYLCATSRDLGLPNEQFFGPGTRLTVL.

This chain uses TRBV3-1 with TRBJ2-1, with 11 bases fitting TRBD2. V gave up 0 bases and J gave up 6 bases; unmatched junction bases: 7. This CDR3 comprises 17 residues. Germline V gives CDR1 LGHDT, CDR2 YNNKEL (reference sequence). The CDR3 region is CASSQDISGGAGNEQFF. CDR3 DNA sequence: TGTGCCAGCAGCCAAGATATTAGCGGGGGGGCGGGCAATGAGCAGTTCTTC.

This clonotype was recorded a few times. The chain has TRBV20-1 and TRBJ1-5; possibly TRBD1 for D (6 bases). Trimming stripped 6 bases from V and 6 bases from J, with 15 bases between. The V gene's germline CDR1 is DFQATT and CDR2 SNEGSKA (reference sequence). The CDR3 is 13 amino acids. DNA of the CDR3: TGCAGTGCGAGGAGACAGGTTGGTCAGCCCCAGCATTTT. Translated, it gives CSARRQVGQPQHF.

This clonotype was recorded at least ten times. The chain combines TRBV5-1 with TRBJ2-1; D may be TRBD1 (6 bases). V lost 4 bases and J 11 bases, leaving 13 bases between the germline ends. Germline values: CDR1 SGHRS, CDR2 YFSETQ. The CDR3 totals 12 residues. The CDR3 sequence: CASSPDRMKQFF. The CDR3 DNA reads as TGCGCCAGCAGCCCGGACAGAATGAAGCAGTTCTTC.

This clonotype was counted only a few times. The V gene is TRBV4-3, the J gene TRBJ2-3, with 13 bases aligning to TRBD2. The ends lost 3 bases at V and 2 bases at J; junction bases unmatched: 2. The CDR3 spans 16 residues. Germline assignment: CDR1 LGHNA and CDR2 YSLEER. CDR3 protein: CASSQTSGGFTDTQYF. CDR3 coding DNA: TGCGCCAGCAGCCAGACTAGCGGGGGGTTCACAGATACGCAGTATTTT.

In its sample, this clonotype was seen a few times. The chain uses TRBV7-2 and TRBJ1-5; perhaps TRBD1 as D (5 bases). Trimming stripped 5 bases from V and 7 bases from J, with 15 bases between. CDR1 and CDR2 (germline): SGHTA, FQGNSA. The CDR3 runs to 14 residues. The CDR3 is CASSPRGGEQPQHF. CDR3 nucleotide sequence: TGTGCCAGCAGCCCCCGGGGCGGTGAGCAGCCCCAGCATTTT. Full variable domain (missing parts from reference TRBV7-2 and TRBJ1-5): GAGVSQSPSNKVTEKGKDVELRCDPISGHTALYWYRQSLGQGLEFLIYFQGNSAPDKSGLPSDRFSAERTGGSVSTLTIQRTQQEDSAVYLCASSPRGGEQPQHFGDGTRLSIL.

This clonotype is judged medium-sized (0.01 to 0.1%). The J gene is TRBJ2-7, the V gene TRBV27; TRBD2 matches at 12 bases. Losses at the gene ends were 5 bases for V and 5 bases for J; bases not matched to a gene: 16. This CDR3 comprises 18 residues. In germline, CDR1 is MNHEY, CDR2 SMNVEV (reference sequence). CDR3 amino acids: CASSPSLGLAGSFDEQYF. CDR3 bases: TGTGCCAGCAGTCCCTCATTAGGACTAGCGGGGTCGTTCGACGAGCAGTACTTC.

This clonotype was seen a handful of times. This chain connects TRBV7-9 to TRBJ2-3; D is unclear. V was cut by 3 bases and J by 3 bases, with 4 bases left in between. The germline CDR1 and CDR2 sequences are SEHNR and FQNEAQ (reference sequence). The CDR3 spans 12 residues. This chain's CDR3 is CASSFPTDTQYF. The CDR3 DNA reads TGTGCCAGCAGCTTTCCGACAGATACGCAGTATTTT.

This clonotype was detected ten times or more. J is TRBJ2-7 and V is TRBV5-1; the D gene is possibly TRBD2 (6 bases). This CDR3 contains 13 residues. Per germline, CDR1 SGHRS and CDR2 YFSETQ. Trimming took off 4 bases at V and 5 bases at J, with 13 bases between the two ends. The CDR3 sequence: CASSPGERNEQYF. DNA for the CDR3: TGCGCCAGCAGCCCGGGAGAGAGAAACGAGCAGTACTTC.

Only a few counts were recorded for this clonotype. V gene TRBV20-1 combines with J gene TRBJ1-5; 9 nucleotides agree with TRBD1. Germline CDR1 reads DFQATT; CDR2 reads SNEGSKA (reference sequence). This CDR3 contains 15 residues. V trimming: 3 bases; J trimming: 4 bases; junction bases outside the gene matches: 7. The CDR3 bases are TGCAGTGCTAGCACCGGGACAGGGCTTAATCAGCCCCAGCATTTT. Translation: CSASTGTGLNQPQHF.